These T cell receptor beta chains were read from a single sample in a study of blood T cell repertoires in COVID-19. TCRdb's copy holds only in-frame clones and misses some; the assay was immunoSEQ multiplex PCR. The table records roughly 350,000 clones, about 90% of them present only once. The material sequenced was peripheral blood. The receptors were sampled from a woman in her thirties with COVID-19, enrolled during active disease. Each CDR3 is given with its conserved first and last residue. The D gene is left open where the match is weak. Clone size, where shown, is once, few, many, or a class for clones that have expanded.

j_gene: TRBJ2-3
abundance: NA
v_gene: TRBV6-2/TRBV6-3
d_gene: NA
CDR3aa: CASSYSIRGDTQYF
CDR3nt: TGTGCCAGCAGTTACTCGATAAGAGGAGATACGCAGTATTTT

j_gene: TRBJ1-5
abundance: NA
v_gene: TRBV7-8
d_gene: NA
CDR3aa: CASSSGAGPNQPQHF
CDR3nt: TGTGCCAGCAGCTCCGGAGCGGGACCCAATCAGCCCCAGCATTTT

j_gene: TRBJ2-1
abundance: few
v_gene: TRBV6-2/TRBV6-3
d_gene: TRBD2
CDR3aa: CASSYSGLAGGPIYNEQFF
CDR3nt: TGTGCCAGCAGTTACTCAGGACTAGCGGGAGGACCGATCTACAATGAGCAGTTCTTC

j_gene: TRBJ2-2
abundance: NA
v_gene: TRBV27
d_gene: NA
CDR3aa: CASSRGLTASGELFF
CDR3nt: TGTGCCAGCAGCCGGGGACTTACCGCTAGTGGGGAGCTGTTTTTT

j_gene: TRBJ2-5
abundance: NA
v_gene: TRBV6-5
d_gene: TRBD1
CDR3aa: CASSYYGTGQETQYF
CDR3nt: TGTGCCAGCAGTTACTACGGGACAGGGCAAGAGACCCAGTACTTC

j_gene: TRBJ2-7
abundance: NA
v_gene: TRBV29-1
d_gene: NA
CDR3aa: CSVQTGFEQYF
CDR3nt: TGCAGCGTGCAGACAGGATTCGAGCAGTACTTC

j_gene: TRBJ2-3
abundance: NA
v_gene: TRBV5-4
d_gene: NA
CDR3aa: CASSWEWTDTQYF
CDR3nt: TGTGCCAGCAGCTGGGAGTGGACAGATACGCAGTATTTT

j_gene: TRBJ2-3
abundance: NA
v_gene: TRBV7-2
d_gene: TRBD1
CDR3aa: CASSFGTGRRDTQYF
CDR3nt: TGTGCCAGCAGCTTCGGGACAGGGAGAAGAGATACGCAGTATTTT

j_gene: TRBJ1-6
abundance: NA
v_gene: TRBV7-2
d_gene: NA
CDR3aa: CASSLEGQKNSPLHF
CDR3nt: TGTGCCAGCAGCTTAGAGGGGCAGAAGAATTCACCCCTCCACTTT

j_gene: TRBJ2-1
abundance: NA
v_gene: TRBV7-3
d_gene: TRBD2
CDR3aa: CASSWGWREDLYNEQFF
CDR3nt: TGTGCCAGCAGCTGGGGCTGGCGGGAGGACCTCTACAATGAGCAGTTCTTC

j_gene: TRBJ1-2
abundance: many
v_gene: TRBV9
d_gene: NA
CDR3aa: CASSVKGGAVGYTF
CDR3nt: TGTGCCAGCAGCGTGAAGGGAGGGGCGGTTGGCTACACCTTC

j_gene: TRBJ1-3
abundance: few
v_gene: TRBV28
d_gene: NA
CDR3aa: CASSRLNRHTIYF
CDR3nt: TGTGCCAGCAGTCGACTTAATCGACACACCATATATTTT

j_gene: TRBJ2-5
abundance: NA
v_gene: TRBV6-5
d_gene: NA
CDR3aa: CASSYSNRVQETQYF
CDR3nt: TGTGCCAGCAGTTACTCGAACAGGGTCCAAGAGACCCAGTACTTC

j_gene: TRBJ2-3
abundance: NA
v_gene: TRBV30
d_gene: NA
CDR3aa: CAWSVDGRRTDTQYF
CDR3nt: TGTGCCTGGAGTGTGGACGGGAGACGCACAGATACGCAGTATTTT

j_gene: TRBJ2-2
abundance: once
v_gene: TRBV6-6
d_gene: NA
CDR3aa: CASSYTTGGTGELFF
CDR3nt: TGTGCCAGCAGTTACACGACCGGGGGCACCGGGGAGCTGTTTTTT

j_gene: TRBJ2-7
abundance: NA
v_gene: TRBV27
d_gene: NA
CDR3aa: CASRTPLGSSYEQYF
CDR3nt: TGTGCCAGCAGGACCCCGCTGGGGAGCTCCTACGAGCAGTACTTC

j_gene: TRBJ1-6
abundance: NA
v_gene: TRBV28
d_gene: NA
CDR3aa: CAEQGTYNSPLHF
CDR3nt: TGTGCCGAACAGGGTACCTATAATTCACCCCTCCACTTT

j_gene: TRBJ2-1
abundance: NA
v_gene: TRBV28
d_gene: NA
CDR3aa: CASSGGLTKNNEQFF
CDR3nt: TGTGCCAGCAGCGGTGGGCTAACCAAGAACAATGAGCAGTTCTTC

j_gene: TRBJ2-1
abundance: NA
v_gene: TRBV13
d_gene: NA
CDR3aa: CATGLFPGEQFF
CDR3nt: TGTGCCACCGGACTTTTCCCGGGGGAGCAGTTCTTC

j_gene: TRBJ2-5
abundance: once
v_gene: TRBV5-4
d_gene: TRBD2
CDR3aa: CASSGTSGRSWSETQYF
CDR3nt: TGTGCCAGCAGCGGGACTAGCGGGAGGTCCTGGAGTGAGACCCAGTACTTC

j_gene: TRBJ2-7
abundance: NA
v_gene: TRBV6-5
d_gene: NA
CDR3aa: CASSSTGRSHEQYF
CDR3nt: TGTGCCAGCAGTTCGACAGGGAGGAGCCACGAGCAGTACTTC

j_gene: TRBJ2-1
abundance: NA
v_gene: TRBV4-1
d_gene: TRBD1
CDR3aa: CASSQIRDSNEQFF
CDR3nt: TGCGCCAGCAGCCAAATCCGGGACAGCAATGAGCAGTTCTTC

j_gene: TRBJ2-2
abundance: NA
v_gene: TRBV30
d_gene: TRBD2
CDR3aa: CAWSVGAGVNTGELFF
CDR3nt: TGTGCCTGGAGTGTAGGAGCGGGAGTTAACACCGGGGAGCTGTTTTTT

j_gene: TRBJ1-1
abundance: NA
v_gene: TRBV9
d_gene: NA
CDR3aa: CASSARGMMNTEAFF
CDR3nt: TGTGCCAGCAGCGCTAGGGGCATGATGAACACTGAAGCTTTCTTT

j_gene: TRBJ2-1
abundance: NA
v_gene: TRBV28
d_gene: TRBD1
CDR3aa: CASSLGDREQFF
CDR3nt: TGTGCCAGCAGTTTGGGGGACAGGGAGCAGTTCTTC

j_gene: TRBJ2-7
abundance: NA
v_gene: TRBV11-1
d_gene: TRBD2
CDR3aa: CASTRTSGRDEQYF
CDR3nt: TGTGCCAGCACCCGGACTAGCGGGAGGGACGAGCAGTACTTC

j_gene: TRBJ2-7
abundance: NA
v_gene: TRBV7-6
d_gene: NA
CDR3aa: CASSLRSSSYEQYF
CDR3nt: TGTGCCAGCAGCTTACGTTCCAGTTCGTACGAGCAGTACTTC

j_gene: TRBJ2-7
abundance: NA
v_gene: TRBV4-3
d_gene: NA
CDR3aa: CASSQDRGSFPSYEQYF
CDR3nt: TGCGCCAGCAGCCAAGATAGGGGATCTTTCCCGTCCTACGAGCAGTACTTC

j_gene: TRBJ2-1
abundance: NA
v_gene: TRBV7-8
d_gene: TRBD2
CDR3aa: CASSLTASGRNEQFF
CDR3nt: TGTGCCAGCAGCTTAACGGCTAGCGGGAGGAATGAGCAGTTCTTC

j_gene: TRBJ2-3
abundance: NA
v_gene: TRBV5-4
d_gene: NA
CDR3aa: CASSFRQAGVGTDTQYF
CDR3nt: TGTGCCAGCAGCTTTCGGCAAGCGGGTGTGGGCACAGATACGCAGTATTTT

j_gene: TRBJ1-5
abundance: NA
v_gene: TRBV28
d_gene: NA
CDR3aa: CASSYLGRGGNQPQHF
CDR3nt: TGTGCCAGCAGTTATTTGGGGAGGGGGGGCAATCAGCCCCAGCATTTT

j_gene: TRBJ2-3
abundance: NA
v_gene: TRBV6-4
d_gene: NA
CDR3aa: CASSSGSTDTQYF
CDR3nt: TGTGCCAGCAGTAGCGGGAGCACAGATACGCAGTATTTT

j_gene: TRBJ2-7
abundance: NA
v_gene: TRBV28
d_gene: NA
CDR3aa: CASSLETGPGGYEQYF
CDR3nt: TGTGCCAGCAGTTTAGAGACAGGACCGGGGGGCTACGAGCAGTACTTC

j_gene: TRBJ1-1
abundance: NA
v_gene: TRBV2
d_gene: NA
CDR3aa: CASSEGRNTEAFF
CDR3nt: TGTGCCAGCAGTGAAGGCAGGAACACTGAAGCTTTCTTT

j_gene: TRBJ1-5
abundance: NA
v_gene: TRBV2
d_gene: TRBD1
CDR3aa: CASSEGRGFNQPQHF
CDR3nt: TGTGCCAGCAGTGAGGGCAGGGGGTTCAATCAGCCCCAGCATTTT

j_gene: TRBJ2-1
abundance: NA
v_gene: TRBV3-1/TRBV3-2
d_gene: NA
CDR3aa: CASSQNLDFSYNEQFF
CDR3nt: TGTGCCAGCAGCCAGAATTTGGACTTCTCCTACAATGAGCAGTTCTTC

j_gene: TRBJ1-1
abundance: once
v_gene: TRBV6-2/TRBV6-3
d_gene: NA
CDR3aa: CASSYGHENTEAFF
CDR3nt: TGTGCCAGCAGTTACGGACATGAGAACACTGAAGCTTTCTTT

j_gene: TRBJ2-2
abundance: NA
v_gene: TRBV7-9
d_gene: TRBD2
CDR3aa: CASSLPSGRVNTGELFF
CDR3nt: TGTGCCAGCAGCTTGCCTAGCGGGAGGGTTAACACCGGGGAGCTGTTTTTT

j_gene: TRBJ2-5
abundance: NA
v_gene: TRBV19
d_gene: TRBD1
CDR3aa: CASSMRQGETQYF
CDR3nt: TGTGCCAGTAGTATGCGACAGGGGGAGACCCAGTACTTC

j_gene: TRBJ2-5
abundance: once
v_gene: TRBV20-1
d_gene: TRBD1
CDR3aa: CSADRVEAQYF
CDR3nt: TGCAGTGCCGACAGGGTAGAGGCCCAGTACTTC

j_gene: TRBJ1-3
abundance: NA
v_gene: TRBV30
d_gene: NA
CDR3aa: CAWSVDATGNTIYF
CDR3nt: TGTGCCTGGAGTGTAGATGCTACTGGAAACACCATATATTTT

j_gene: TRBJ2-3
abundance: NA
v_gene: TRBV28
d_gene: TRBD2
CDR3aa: CASSLAHGAGVWDTQYF
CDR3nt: TGTGCCAGCAGTTTGGCGCATGGAGCGGGAGTCTGGGATACGCAGTATTTT